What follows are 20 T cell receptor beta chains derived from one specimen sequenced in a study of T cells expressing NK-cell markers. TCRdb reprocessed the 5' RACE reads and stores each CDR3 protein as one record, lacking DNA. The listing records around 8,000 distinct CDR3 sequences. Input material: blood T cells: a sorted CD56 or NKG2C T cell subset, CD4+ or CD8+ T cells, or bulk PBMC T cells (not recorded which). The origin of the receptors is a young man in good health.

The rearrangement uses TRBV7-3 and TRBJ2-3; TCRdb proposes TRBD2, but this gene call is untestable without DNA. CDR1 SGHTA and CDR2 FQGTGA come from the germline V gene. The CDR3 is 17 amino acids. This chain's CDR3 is CASSLKGTSGSTDTQYF.

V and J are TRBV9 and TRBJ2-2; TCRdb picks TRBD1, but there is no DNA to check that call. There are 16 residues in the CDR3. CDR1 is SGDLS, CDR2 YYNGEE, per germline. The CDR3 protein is CASSPPGTGNTGELFF.

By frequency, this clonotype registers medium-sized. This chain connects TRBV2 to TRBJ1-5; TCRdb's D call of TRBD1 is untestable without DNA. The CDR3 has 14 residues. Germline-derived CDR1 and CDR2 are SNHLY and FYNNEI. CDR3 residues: CASVGQGSNQPQHF. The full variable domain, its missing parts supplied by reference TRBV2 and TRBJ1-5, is EPEVTQTPSHQVTQMGQEVILRCVPISNHLYFYWYRQILGQKVEFLVSFYNNEISEKSEIFDDQFSVERPDGSNFTLKIRSTKLEDSAMYFCASVGQGSNQPQHFGDGTRLSIL.

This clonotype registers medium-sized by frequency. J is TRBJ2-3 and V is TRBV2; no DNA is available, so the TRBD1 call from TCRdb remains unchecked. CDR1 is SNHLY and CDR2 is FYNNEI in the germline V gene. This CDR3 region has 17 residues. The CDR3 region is CASSEAVRGLVTDTQYF.

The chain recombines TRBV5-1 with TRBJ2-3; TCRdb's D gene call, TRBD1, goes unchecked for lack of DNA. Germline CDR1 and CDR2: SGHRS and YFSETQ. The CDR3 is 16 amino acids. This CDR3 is CASSFGTGGSTDTQYF.

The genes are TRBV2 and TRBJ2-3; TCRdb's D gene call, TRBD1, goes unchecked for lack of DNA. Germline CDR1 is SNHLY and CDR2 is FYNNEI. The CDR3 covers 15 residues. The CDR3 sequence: CASSDLFTSTDTQYF.

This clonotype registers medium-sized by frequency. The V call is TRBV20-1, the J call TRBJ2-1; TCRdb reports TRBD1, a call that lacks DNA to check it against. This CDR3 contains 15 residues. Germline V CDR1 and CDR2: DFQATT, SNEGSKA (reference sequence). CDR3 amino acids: CSASPLRGKYNEQFF.

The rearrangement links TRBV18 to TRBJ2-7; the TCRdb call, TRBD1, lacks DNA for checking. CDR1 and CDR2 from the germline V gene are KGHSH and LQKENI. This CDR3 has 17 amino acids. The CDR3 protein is CASSPQVARTGLYEQYF.

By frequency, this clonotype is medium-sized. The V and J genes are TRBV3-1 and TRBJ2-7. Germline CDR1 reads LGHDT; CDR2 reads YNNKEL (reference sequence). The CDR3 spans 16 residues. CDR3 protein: CASSQVGSPRPYEQYF.

The CDR3 protein is CASSPQGAWNQPQHF. This rearrangement joins TRBV19 to TRBJ1-5; TCRdb calls TRBD1, which cannot be checked without DNA. Germline V gives CDR1 LNHDA, CDR2 SQIVND (reference sequence). The CDR3 has 15 amino acids.

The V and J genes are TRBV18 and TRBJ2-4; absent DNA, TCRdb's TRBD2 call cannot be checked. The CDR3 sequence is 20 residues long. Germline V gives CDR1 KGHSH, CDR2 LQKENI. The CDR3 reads CASSPLSGGSSVPAKNIQYF.

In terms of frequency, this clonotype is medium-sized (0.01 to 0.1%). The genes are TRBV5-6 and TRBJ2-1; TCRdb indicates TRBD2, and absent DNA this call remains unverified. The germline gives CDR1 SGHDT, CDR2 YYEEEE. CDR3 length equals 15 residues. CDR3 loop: CASSAGLAGYNEQFF.

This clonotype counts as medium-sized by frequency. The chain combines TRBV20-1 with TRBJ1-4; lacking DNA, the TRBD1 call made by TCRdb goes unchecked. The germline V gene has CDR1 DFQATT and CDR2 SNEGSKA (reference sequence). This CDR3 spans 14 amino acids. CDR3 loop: CSAQPGAEREKLFF.

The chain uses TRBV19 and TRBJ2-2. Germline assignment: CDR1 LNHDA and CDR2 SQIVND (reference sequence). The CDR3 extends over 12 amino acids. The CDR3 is CASSIVHGELFF.

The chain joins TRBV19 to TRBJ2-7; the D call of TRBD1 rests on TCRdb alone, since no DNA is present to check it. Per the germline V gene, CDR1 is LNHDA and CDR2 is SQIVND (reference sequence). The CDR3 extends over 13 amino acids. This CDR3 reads CASSDRGGDEQYF.

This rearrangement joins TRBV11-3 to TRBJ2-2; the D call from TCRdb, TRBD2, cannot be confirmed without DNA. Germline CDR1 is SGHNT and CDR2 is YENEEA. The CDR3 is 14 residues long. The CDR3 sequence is CASSPRGRNGELFF. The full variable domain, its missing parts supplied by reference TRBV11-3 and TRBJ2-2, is EAGVVQSPRYKIIEKKQPVAFWCNPISGHNTLYWYLQNLGQGPELLIRYENEEAVDDSQLPKDRFSAERLKGVDSTLKIQPAELGDSAVYLCASSPRGRNGELFFGEGSRLTVL.

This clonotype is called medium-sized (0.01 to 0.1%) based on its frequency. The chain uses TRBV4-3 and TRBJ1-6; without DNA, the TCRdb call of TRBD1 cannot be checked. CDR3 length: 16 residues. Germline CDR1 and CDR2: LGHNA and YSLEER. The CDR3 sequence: CASSQILQVYNSPLHF.

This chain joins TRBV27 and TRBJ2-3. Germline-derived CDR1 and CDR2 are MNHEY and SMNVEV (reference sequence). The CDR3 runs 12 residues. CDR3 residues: CATPEAPDTQYF.

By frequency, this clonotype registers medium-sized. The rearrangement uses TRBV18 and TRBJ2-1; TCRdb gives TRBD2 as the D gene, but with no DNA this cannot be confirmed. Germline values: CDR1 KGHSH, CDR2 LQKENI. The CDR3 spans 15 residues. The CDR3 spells CASSPRTSGSDEQFF.

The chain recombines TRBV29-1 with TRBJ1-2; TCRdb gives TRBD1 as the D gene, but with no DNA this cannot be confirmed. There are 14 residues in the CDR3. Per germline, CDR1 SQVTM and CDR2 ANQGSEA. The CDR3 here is CSVEGVGTGEGYTF.